The 10 T cell receptor beta chains below all came from one sample that was sequenced in a study of cytomegalovirus exposure and HLA in healthy donors. PCR amplification relied on 60 Vbeta primers (plus 13 Jbeta primers). Assay: immunoSEQ multiplex PCR; the TCRdb copy retains only in-frame clones and omits some. Counted here are 87,000 or so clones, about four fifths occurring once; the ten biggest clones make up 4.9%. Sample: PBMCs. These TCRs come from a middle-aged woman in good health and CMV-seronegative.

The rearrangement joins TRBV7-2 to TRBJ1-6; no clear D gene. The germline gives CDR1 SGHTA, CDR2 FQGNSA. V gave up 2 bases and J gave up 8 bases, with 10 bases separating them. The CDR3 is 14 residues long. The CDR3 spells CASSLQAYYSPLHF. In nucleotides, the CDR3 is TGTGCCAGCAGCTTACAGGCTTATTATTCACCCCTCCACTTT.

The gene calls are TRBV6-6 and TRBJ1-1; perhaps TRBD1 as D (6 bases). Germline V gene data show CDR1 as MNHNY and CDR2 as SVGAGI (reference sequence). Between the trimmed V and J ends, which lost 4 bases and 0 bases, there was a span of 15 bases. This CDR3 has 16 amino acids. This CDR3 is CASSSYPRGMNTEAFF. CDR3 DNA sequence: TGTGCCAGCAGTTCCTATCCAAGGGGGATGAACACTGAAGCTTTCTTT.

The genes are TRBV6-6 and TRBJ2-2; TRBD1 matches 7 bases. Germline V gene lookup returns CDR1 MNHNY and CDR2 SVGAGI (reference sequence). J was trimmed by 0 bases and V by 2 bases; bases with no gene match: 3. The CDR3 is made up of 16 amino acids. The CDR3 DNA reads TGTGCCAGCAGTTACCGGACAGGCGCGAACACCGGGGAGCTGTTTTTT. Amino acid sequence: CASSYRTGANTGELFF.

J is TRBJ1-4 and V is TRBV11-2, with D perhaps matching TRBD1 (6 bases). Germline V gene data show CDR1 as SGHAT and CDR2 as FQNNGV. The CDR3 totals 17 residues. V was clipped by 5 bases and J by 3 bases, with 19 bases between them. CDR3 DNA: TGTGCCAGCAGCCCCCCGGACAGAAGATGGGCTAATGAAAAACTGTTTTTT. This translates into CASSPPDRRWANEKLFF.

This chain links TRBV5-1 with TRBJ2-1; 9 bases are shared with TRBD2. CDR1 is SGHRS and CDR2 is YFSETQ in the germline V gene. There are 15 residues in the CDR3. The trim removed 0 bases at V and 5 bases at J, leaving 3 bases unmatched. The CDR3 sequence is CASSLGLAGHNEQFF. CDR3 DNA sequence: TGCGCCAGCAGCTTGGGGCTAGCGGGGCACAATGAGCAGTTCTTC.

This clone was picked up a small number of times. The chain uses TRBV11-3 and TRBJ2-2; the D gene is possibly TRBD2 (5 bases). Trimming left V 5 bases short and J 5 bases short, with 12 bases between. Germline CDR1 SGHNT, CDR2 YENEEA. This CDR3 is built from 14 residues. The CDR3 coding sequence is TGTGCCAGCAGCGTCCGGGGTTCGACCGGGGAGCTGTTTTTT. It specifies CASSVRGSTGELFF.

This clone was observed a handful of times. J is TRBJ1-2 and V is TRBV10-3; 8 bases are a match to TRBD1. In germline, CDR1 is ENHRY, CDR2 SYGVKD. This CDR3 has 14 amino acids. After removal of 6 bases from V and 3 bases from J, the junction contained 6 bases not matched to a gene. The CDR3 DNA is TGTGCCATCAGATCGACAGGGGCCCACTATGGCTACACCTTC. It encodes CAIRSTGAHYGYTF.

The chain links TRBV6-1 to TRBJ1-3; D is perhaps TRBD1 (6 bases). Trimming removed 2 bases from V and 2 bases from J, with 13 bases in between. Germline CDR1 and CDR2: MNHNS and SASEGT. The CDR3 sequence is 16 residues long. The CDR3 here is CASSEPFDRPGNTIYF. The CDR3 DNA sequence: TGTGCCAGCAGTGAACCCTTCGACAGGCCTGGAAACACCATATATTTT.

The chain carries TRBV6-1 and TRBJ2-3, with a possible D match to TRBD2 (6 bases). Germline V CDR1 and CDR2: MNHNS, SASEGT. V lost 3 bases to trimming and J lost 0 bases, with 7 bases between them. The CDR3 contains 14 residues. This CDR3 is CASSDGGSTDTQYF. In DNA, the CDR3 is TGTGCCAGCAGTGACGGGGGAAGCACAGATACGCAGTATTTT.

The chain recombines TRBV13 with TRBJ2-5, with 8 positions matching TRBD2. Germline V gene sequence: CDR1 PRHDT, CDR2 FYEKMQ (reference sequence). The CDR3 has 15 residues. V shed 2 bases, J shed 3 bases, and the junction held 5 bases outside the gene matches. CDR3 residues: CASSLIERGKETQYF. The DNA of the CDR3 is TGTGCCAGCAGCTTAATCGAGCGGGGGAAAGAGACCCAGTACTTC.